The T cell receptor beta chain under discussion was sequenced for a study of blood T cell repertoires in COVID-19. Overall study: PBMCs, B-cell-depleted T cells, or T cells provided the cDNA or gDNA that made up the material.

Many counts were recorded for this clone. Study processing details: Quantification of nucleated cells was approximated via reference gene primer amplification. Method: immunoSEQ multiplex PCR; TCRdb's copy keeps in-frame clones and lacks some. That table supplies the V and J calls and clone size; D and trimming were determined from the DNA. The sample lists about 250,000 clones; 85% were seen once. The CDR3 runs to 11 residues. CDR1 and CDR2 from the germline V gene are KGHSH and LQKENI. With 8 bases removed from V and 4 bases from J, the gap between germline ends came to 8 bases. This TCR was recovered from a woman in her sixties or seventies with active or convalescent COVID-19. The chain couples TRBV18 to TRBJ1-2, with D perhaps matching TRBD1 (6 bases). The sample was peripheral blood. This CDR3 is CASQQGYGYTF. The DNA of the CDR3 is TGTGCCAGCCAACAGGGCTATGGCTACACCTTC.